The 9 T cell receptor beta chains given below trace back to one sample, sequenced in a study of CD8 T cells in Susac syndrome. cDNA came from around 0.5 to 1 ug RNA primed by random hexamers. MiXCR, applied by TCRdb to the immunoSEQ multiplex PCR reads, yields one record per CDR3 protein. The sample contains about 210,000 distinct CDR3 sequences, nearly 97% of which appear only once. The sample was CD4+ T cells from PBMCs. The receptors originated from a human donor with multiple sclerosis.

The chain recombines TRBV7-3 with TRBJ2-1, with D tentatively TRBD1 (6 bases). The germline V and J ends were trimmed by 3 bases and 0 bases, with 9 bases remaining between them. The CDR3 covers 15 residues. The germline V gene encodes CDR1 SGHTA and CDR2 FQGTGA. For the CDR3, the DNA is TGTGCCAGCAGCTTCCAGGGGCCCTCCTACAATGAGCAGTTCTTC. Protein: CASSFQGPSYNEQFF.

The chain is built from TRBV12-3 or TRBV12-4 and TRBJ1-1; D gene ambiguous. The CDR3 contains 11 residues. V was shortened by 4 bases and J by 10 bases, with 10 bases between the two germline ends. CDR3 sequence reads: CASSSSVVAFF. CDR3 nucleotides: TGTGCCAGCAGTTCCTCGGTGGTAGCTTTCTTT.

V gene TRBV7-9 combines with J gene TRBJ2-7; D is uncertain. The CDR3 length is 15 residues. The germline CDR1 and CDR2 sequences are SEHNR and FQNEAQ (reference sequence). Trimming cost V 0 bases and J 3 bases, with 12 bases left between them. The CDR3 spells CASSLASWQIYEQYF. DNA for the CDR3: TGTGCCAGCAGCTTAGCCTCCTGGCAGATCTACGAGCAGTACTTC.

The rearrangement links TRBV18 to TRBJ1-5, with a weak D call TRBD1 (5 bases). Trimming took off 3 bases at V and 0 bases at J, with 6 bases between the two ends. The germline V gene has CDR1 KGHSH and CDR2 LQKENI. CDR3 length: 14 amino acids. CDR3 amino acids: CASSPGLSNQPQHF. DNA of the CDR3: TGTGCCAGCTCACCGGGACTTAGCAATCAGCCCCAGCATTTT.

The chain recombines TRBV20-1 with TRBJ1-1; 7 positions agree with TRBD1. V shed 7 bases and J 4 bases; nucleotides not matched to a gene: 12. CDR1 and CDR2 (germline): DFQATT, SNEGSKA (reference sequence). There are 14 residues in the CDR3. The CDR3 region is CSVRRQGVRTEAFF. In nucleotides, the CDR3 is TGCAGTGTCAGACGGCAGGGGGTACGCACTGAAGCTTTCTTT.

A few counts support this clonotype. The rearrangement links TRBV7-3 to TRBJ2-3; tentatively, D is TRBD2 (6 bases). Germline assignment: CDR1 SGHTA and CDR2 FQGTGA. CDR3 size: 13 residues. With 3 bases removed from V and 5 bases from J, the gap between germline ends came to 9 bases. CDR3: CASSLEGVDTQYF. The CDR3 DNA follows: TGTGCCAGCAGCTTGGAGGGAGTAGATACGCAGTATTTT.

This clonotype appeared a single time. The V and J genes are TRBV29-1 and TRBJ2-3; D remains ambiguous. The CDR3 is 13 amino acids. Germline assignment: CDR1 SQVTM and CDR2 ANQGSEA. V was clipped by 4 bases and J by 3 bases, with 11 bases between them. CDR3 DNA sequence: TGCAGCGTTGTCCCACTGGGGACAGATACGCAGTATTTT. Its protein is CSVVPLGTDTQYF.

This chain connects TRBV15 to TRBJ1-1, with D possibly TRBD1 on 6 matching bases. The V end lost 2 bases, the J end lost 1 base, and 8 bases lay between the germline ends. This CDR3 comprises 14 residues. Germline V gene sequence: CDR1 LNHNV, CDR2 YYDKDF (reference sequence). CDR3 region: CATSRRTANTEAFF. In nucleotides, the CDR3 is TGTGCCACCAGCAGACGGACAGCGAACACTGAAGCTTTCTTT. Drawing the rest from reference TRBV15 and TRBJ1-1, the complete variable domain is DAMVIQNPRYQVTQFGKPVTLSCSQTLNHNVMYWYQQKSSQAPKLLFHYYDKDFNNEADTPDNFQSRRPNTSFCFLDIRSPGLGDTAMYLCATSRRTANTEAFFGQGTRLTVV.

CDR3 nucleotides: TGCAGTGCTAGAGGTTCCCGGGGCCTGAGCGGTGGCTACACCTTC. As protein: CSARGSRGLSGGYTF. The rearrangement links TRBV20-1 to TRBJ1-2, with D perhaps matching TRBD1 (5 bases). From germline, CDR1 is DFQATT and CDR2 SNEGSKA (reference sequence). This CDR3 contains 15 residues. Trimming removed 1 base at V and 7 bases at J, with 19 bases between.